A selection of T cell receptor beta chains follows, all from one sample in a study of CD8+CD57+ T cells in acquired aplastic anemia. In TCRdb, the reads were re-called with MiXCR into one record per CDR3 protein. Of 150,000 to 200,000 distinct CDR3 sequences in the sample, less than 55% were seen once. Sequenced material: sorted CD4+, CD8+, or CD8+CD57+ T cells (not recorded which) from PBMCs. Source of these receptors: a human donor in good health. Both conserved end residues are trimmed from each CDR3.

v_gene: TRBV7-9; j_gene: TRBJ1-2; CDR3aa: ASSLVQGRNYGYT
v_gene: TRBV20-1; j_gene: TRBJ2-7; CDR3aa: SARDRVGSPSYEQY
v_gene: TRBV20-1; j_gene: TRBJ2-1; CDR3aa: SARGQGGYNEQF
v_gene: TRBV29-1; j_gene: TRBJ1-1; CDR3aa: SADRGLNTEAF
v_gene: TRBV2; j_gene: TRBJ2-1; CDR3aa: ASMKELPL
v_gene: TRBV2; j_gene: TRBJ1-2; CDR3aa: ASSLETTAYYGYT
v_gene: TRBV20-1; j_gene: TRBJ1-2; CDR3aa: SAPPGTGAAGYT
v_gene: TRBV25-1; j_gene: TRBJ2-5; CDR3aa: ASSPGAAFQETQY
v_gene: TRBV10-2; j_gene: TRBJ2-7; CDR3aa: ASEAPGTGTYEQY
v_gene: TRBV5-4; j_gene: TRBJ2-7; CDR3aa: ASSPTSDYEQY
v_gene: TRBV13; j_gene: TRBJ2-7; CDR3aa: ASSLAPWGTLYEQY
v_gene: TRBV9; j_gene: TRBJ1-1; CDR3aa: ASSVGPSNTEAF
v_gene: TRBV6-1; j_gene: TRBJ2-1; CDR3aa: ASSETSGRWF
v_gene: TRBV19; j_gene: TRBJ2-6; CDR3aa: ASTLGQISPGANVLT
v_gene: TRBV9; j_gene: TRBJ1-2; CDR3aa: ASSATGGDYGYT
v_gene: TRBV7-2; j_gene: TRBJ1-4; CDR3aa: ASSSSGQGLEKLF
v_gene: TRBV4-1; j_gene: TRBJ1-1; CDR3aa: ASSQPAKQVGPEAF
v_gene: TRBV4-2; j_gene: TRBJ2-7; CDR3aa: ASSQVDSGPYEQY
v_gene: TRBV20-1; j_gene: TRBJ2-3; CDR3aa: SAKLAGGPDTQY
v_gene: TRBV4-2; j_gene: TRBJ2-5; CDR3aa: ASSSRQGVEETQY
v_gene: TRBV11-2; j_gene: TRBJ2-4; CDR3aa: ASSTTSGTAKNIQY
v_gene: TRBV5-1; j_gene: TRBJ2-7; CDR3aa: ASSIGRDYEQY
v_gene: TRBV18; j_gene: TRBJ2-5; CDR3aa: ASSPRTGGYETQY
v_gene: TRBV10-3; j_gene: TRBJ2-5; CDR3aa: AISDGETQY
v_gene: TRBV2; j_gene: TRBJ1-4; CDR3aa: ASSDPSGADVKLF
v_gene: TRBV12-5; j_gene: TRBJ2-5; CDR3aa: ASGSREETQY
v_gene: TRBV7-8; j_gene: TRBJ1-3; CDR3aa: ASSPVTSSGNTIY
v_gene: TRBV20-1; j_gene: TRBJ2-1; CDR3aa: SARVSGSHEQF
v_gene: TRBV10-2; j_gene: TRBJ1-6; CDR3aa: ASSEPGTDVNSPLH
v_gene: TRBV5-1; j_gene: TRBJ1-3; CDR3aa: ASSLDRARSNTIY
v_gene: TRBV10-3; j_gene: TRBJ2-5; CDR3aa: AIKSGTSDQETQY
v_gene: TRBV5-1; j_gene: TRBJ2-5; CDR3aa: ASSLLAGSETQY
v_gene: TRBV24-1; j_gene: TRBJ2-7; CDR3aa: ATGVDGEQY
v_gene: TRBV20-1; j_gene: TRBJ2-7; CDR3aa: SAHRGDLNEQY
v_gene: TRBV10-1; j_gene: TRBJ2-7; CDR3aa: ASSESGTGAYEQY
v_gene: TRBV29-1; j_gene: TRBJ2-3; CDR3aa: SAGGGRGTDTQY
v_gene: TRBV15; j_gene: TRBJ1-3; CDR3aa: ATSPLWTGVGNTIY
v_gene: TRBV20-1; j_gene: TRBJ2-7; CDR3aa: SARDYRGIYEQY
v_gene: TRBV24-1; j_gene: TRBJ2-3; CDR3aa: ATSDLIPGQSDTQY
v_gene: TRBV4-1; j_gene: TRBJ2-6; CDR3aa: ASSTGEANVLT
v_gene: TRBV7-6; j_gene: TRBJ2-3; CDR3aa: ASSLSSGSTQY